Included here is one TCR beta chain sequence, with context. Here immunoSEQ multiplex PCR was the method, and the copy in TCRdb shows in-frame clones only, minus some. The data hold 79,000 or so clones, with just under 95% observed a single time. This entry is derived from a study of technical replicates of blood from a few donors. V lost 4 bases, J lost 2 bases, and 12 bases lay in between. The CDR3 totals 15 residues. The germline gives CDR1 MNHEY, CDR2 SMNVEV (reference sequence). The sample consisted of T cells isolated from PBMCs. The chain is built from TRBV27 and TRBJ1-5; D is unresolved. The clonotype was recovered from a human donor in good health. CDR3 region: CASSWRGLGNQPQHF. The DNA for the CDR3 is TGTGCCAGCAGTTGGAGAGGGCTCGGCAATCAGCCCCAGCATTTT.